What follows is one T cell receptor (beta chain) and its context. Which antigen it targets is not known. The input lacks base qualities; no much larger clone sits a single base away. This sample was taken from a study of radiation and T cells in renal cell carcinoma (dated by TCRdb to 2018 to 2021). Regarding the study in general: The samples were drawn from a clinical trial, where primary renal cell carcinomas were treated with 15 Gy of stereotactic body radiation therapy and then removed by nephrectomy 4 weeks afterward. In total, 50 to 60 samples, comprising around 25 tumors and some 27 peripheral blood samples, were subjected to TCR beta sequencing. Across all 53 samples, 4,016,671 unique CDR3 nucleotide sequences, encoding approximately 2.5 million unique CDR3 amino acid sequences, were identified. Summary of the overall study and its limitations: Tracking of blood repertoire dynamics stopped at about 4 weeks after treatment, with no follow-up past that point. An increase in top tumor clonotypes in blood was observed from baseline to 2 weeks post-radiation, followed by contraction by 4 weeks, which was taken to suggest transient expansion of tumor-resident clones. Because no pretreatment tumor biopsies were available, whether clonotypes were present in the tumor at baseline could not be determined. Effects of radiation dose or scheduling on the TCR repertoire could not be addressed with the single-armed trial design.

Following the manufacturer's recommendations, the immunoSEQ kit was used to generate TCR beta libraries from genomic DNA. Library preparation used a first multiplex PCR with proprietary primers, then a second PCR adding unique barcodes, with bead cleanups after each round. A positive control reaction and a negative control reaction, both provided in the kit, were run with every batch of samples. The final libraries underwent checking on an Agilent 4200 TapeStation D1000 ScreenTape, volumetric pooling, and quantification by qPCR. Sequencing ran on an Illumina NextSeq500 with a MidOutput 150-cycle cartridge, using 156 Read1 and 15 Index1 cycles with kit custom primers. The pooled library was loaded at approximately 1 pM, and approximately 18% PhiX control was spiked in. The source study handled its data this way. Vendor-processed data were analyzed in R, with a clonotype defined as all T cells sharing the same CDR3 nucleotide sequence. In the clone abundance analyses, frequencies in each sample were normalized to that sample's 10,000 most abundant clones. Public T cell clones, which averaged fewer than five per sample, were excluded before analysis. A difference in abundance of at least 32-fold between compartments was used to define tumor-enriched and baseline blood-enriched clonotypes. A beta-binomial differential abundance model was applied to find clonotypes that expanded or contracted between blood time points. Tumor-blood repertoire similarity was measured with the Baroni-Urbani and Buser coefficient, and groups were compared using two-tailed Wilcoxon tests in R. The immuneACCESS repertoire file appears here via TCRdb, limited to in-frame rearrangements. These files lack a portion of the clones; in checked studies, under half of the deficit traces to unresolved V genes, and the cause of the others is not known. The V and J calls and clone size are taken from that table; D and trimming were inferred from the DNA. The sample profile shows 70,000 to 95,000 clones; about 79% of them were found once. The ten biggest clones cover less than 7% of the sample.

The time point label for this specimen denotes: baseline pretreatment blood. The treatment or condition label on this specimen signifies: 15 Gy SBRT to primary tumor, nephrectomy 4 weeks later. To track tumor-enriched clonotypes, serial peripheral blood was sampled from radiation-treated patients at baseline and at 2 weeks and 4 weeks after SBRT. Every patient had renal cell carcinoma of clear cell pathology. Genomic DNA for TCR sequencing was prepared using the QIAamp DNA Blood Mini Kit (Qiagen). Only samples passing all quality control checks were included in the analyses. The germline V end is reduced by 2 bases and the J end by 6 bases; junction bases left unmatched: 5. Inclusive of the bounding cysteine and phenylalanine, the CDR3 is 14 residues long. Only CDR3 DNA remains: 42 bases, in frame from the first base. Looking up the germline V gene (reference sequence) yields CDR1 SGHKS and CDR2 YYEKEE.

The receptor was derived from a man in his sixties with renal cell carcinoma. The chain couples TRBV5-5 to TRBJ2-3; 8 of the junction bases match TRBD2. This sample comprised blood, obtained from a patient whose treatment included radiotherapy and nephrectomy. In nucleotide form, the sequence is TGTGCCAGCAGCTTTCAGCGGGAGACGGATACGCAGTATTTT. It is translated as CASSFQRETDTQYF.